The 4 T cell receptor beta chains in this list originate from one sample, sequenced in a study of identical twins. TCRdb fed the 5' RACE reads into MiXCR, producing one record per CDR3 protein. Of roughly 250,000 distinct CDR3 sequences in the sample, approximately 7.8% are singletons; the top ten hold under 6%. This sample also appeared in a second study, on yellow fever vaccine responses in identical twins.

Sequenced: CD8+ T cells sorted from blood. Receptor source: a woman aged 18-35 years in good health.

This clonotype came up a few times. V is TRBV20-1 and J is TRBJ2-7, with 7 bases identical to TRBD1. Germline V gene data show CDR1 as DFQATT and CDR2 as SNEGSKA (reference sequence). The CDR3 is made up of 14 amino acids. With 3 bases clipped from V and 2 bases from J, the junction kept 7 bases outside the gene matches. DNA of the CDR3: TGCAGTGCTAGGAACCGGGACAGAACCTACGAGCAGTACTTC. The encoded protein is CSARNRDRTYEQYF.

This clonotype was recorded at least ten times. The chain links TRBV20-1 to TRBJ2-7; 12 bases line up with TRBD2. The ends lost 6 bases at V and 3 bases at J; junction bases unmatched: 3. The CDR3 runs to 13 residues. The germline V gene has CDR1 DFQATT and CDR2 SNEGSKA (reference sequence). The CDR3 loop is CSAETSGSYEQYF. CDR3 DNA sequence: TGCAGTGCCGAGACTAGCGGGAGCTACGAGCAGTACTTC.

This sequence joins TRBV29-1 and TRBJ1-2; tentatively, D is TRBD1 (6 bases). The CDR3 has 16 residues. V lost 0 bases and J lost 5, with 19 bases in between. CDR1 is SQVTM, CDR2 ANQGSEA, per germline. The CDR3 reads CSVEDRPTGSSYGYTF. Here the CDR3 DNA reads TGCAGCGTTGAAGATCGCCCGACAGGAAGTTCATATGGCTACACCTTC.

This chain joins TRBV7-6 and TRBJ2-3; D perhaps matches TRBD2 (5 bases). Between the trimmed V and J ends, which lost 4 bases and 4 bases, there was a span of 24 bases. CDR3 length: 18 amino acids. CDR1 SGHVS and CDR2 FNYEAQ come from the germline V gene. The CDR3 here is CASSSLGLTADYPDTQYF. The DNA of the CDR3 is TGTGCCAGCAGCTCATTGGGTTTAACAGCCGACTACCCAGATACGCAGTATTTT.